These 2 T cell receptor beta chains were sequenced from one sample in a study of T cell changes during pregnancy in multiple sclerosis. Assay used: immunoSEQ multiplex PCR; TCRdb lists only in-frame clones, some missing. The sample includes around 34,000 clones, 90% seen only once; the top ten take around 12%. Sequencing used CD8+ T cells from peripheral blood mononuclear cells, obtained in the first trimester of pregnancy. These receptors came from a female donor with multiple sclerosis, enrolled in a pregnancy study.

The table lists this clone with a count of one. V is TRBV7-9 and J is TRBJ1-5, with 8 bases lining up with TRBD1. CDR3 length equals 14 residues. Germline assignment: CDR1 SEHNR and CDR2 FQNEAQ (reference sequence). Losses at the gene ends were 4 bases for V and 7 bases for J; bases not matched to a gene: 6. The CDR3 reads CASSSGQGFQPQHF. The CDR3 nucleotides read TGTGCCAGCAGCTCCGGACAGGGTTTCCAGCCCCAGCATTTT. Full variable domain (missing parts from reference TRBV7-9 and TRBJ1-5): DTGVSQNPRHKITKRGQNVTFRCDPISEHNRLYWYRQTLGQGPEFLTYFQNEAQLEKSRLLSDRFSAERPKGSFSTLEIQRTEQGDSAMYLCASSSGQGFQPQHFGDGTRLSIL.

The CDR3 sequence is CASSQDWTGSEAFF. In nucleotides, the CDR3 is TGCGCCAGCAGCCAAGATTGGACGGGGTCTGAAGCTTTCTTT. The chain is built from TRBV4-1 and TRBJ1-1; D unresolved. Germline V gene lookup returns CDR1 MGHRA and CDR2 YSYEKL. V was cut by 0 bases and J by 6 bases, with 11 bases left in between. This CDR3 has 14 amino acids.